Below, 16 T cell receptor beta chains from the same sample are listed, as sequenced in a study of blood T cell repertoires in COVID-19. Assay used: immunoSEQ multiplex PCR; TCRdb lists only in-frame clones, some missing. Found here are 140,000 or so clones, 80% of them singletons; the top ten hold around 3.7%. The material sequenced was peripheral blood. Receptor source: a man aged 65 to 85 who had recovered from COVID-19.

The chain recombines TRBV29-1 with TRBJ2-7; 8 nucleotides align to TRBD1. CDR3 size: 15 residues. Germline V gene lookup returns CDR1 SQVTM and CDR2 ANQGSEA. J lost 6 bases, V lost 7 bases, and 17 bases had no gene match. The CDR3: CSALPGTGVFGEQYF. CDR3 bases: TGCAGCGCCTTGCCCGGGACAGGCGTTTTTGGCGAGCAGTACTTC.

This chain uses TRBV5-6 with TRBJ2-7, with 14 bases that match TRBD2. The CDR3 loop spans 18 amino acids. CDR1 and CDR2 (germline): SGHDT, YYEEEE. J was trimmed by 4 bases and V by 4 bases; bases with no gene match: 13. The CDR3 reads CASSGTSGSDPPRYEQYF. The CDR3 DNA is TGTGCCAGCAGCGGGACTAGCGGGAGCGACCCCCCACGGTACGAGCAGTACTTC.

The chain couples TRBV5-4 to TRBJ2-5; D is possibly TRBD2 (6 bases). The V gene's germline CDR1 is SGHNT and CDR2 YYREEE (reference sequence). This CDR3 comprises 18 residues. Trimming removed 4 bases at V and 5 bases at J, with 27 bases between. CDR3 protein: CASSGGRVTGGARETQYF. Written as DNA, the CDR3 is TGTGCCAGCAGCGGGGGACGAGTAACCGGAGGGGCTCGGGAGACCCAGTACTTC. The variable domain in full, completed from reference TRBV5-4 and TRBJ2-5, reads ETGVTQSPTHLIKTRGQQVTLRCSSQSGHNTVSWYQQALGQGPQFIFQYYREEENGRGNFPPRFSGLQFPNYSSELNVNALELDDSALYLCASSGGRVTGGARETQYFGPGTRLLVL.

This clone was found once. The rearrangement links TRBV7-9 to TRBJ2-7; the match to TRBD2 covers 11 bases. V lost 5 bases and J lost 3; bases outside the gene matches: 9. This CDR3 is built from 16 residues. Germline V gives CDR1 SEHNR, CDR2 FQNEAQ (reference sequence). As DNA, the CDR3 is TGTGCCAGCAGCCCAGGGGCTAGCGGGAGGTTCTACGAGCAGTACTTC. It is translated as CASSPGASGRFYEQYF.

The J gene is TRBJ2-3, the V gene TRBV3-1 (or the pseudogene TRBV3-2), with D hard to call. CDR1 is LGHDT and CDR2 is YNNKEL in the germline V gene (reference sequence). Trimming pared 4 bases from V and 2 bases from J, leaving 7 bases between. This CDR3 contains 13 residues. In nucleotides, the CDR3 is TGTGCCAGCAGCCCGCTAGACACAGATACGCAGTATTTT. Protein product: CASSPLDTDTQYF.

The rearrangement uses TRBV5-8 and TRBJ2-2; 7 nucleotides align to TRBD2. Germline CDR1 SGHTS, CDR2 YDEGEE. Trimming took 4 bases from V and 5 from J; bases not matched to a gene: 11. The CDR3 runs to 16 residues. The CDR3 region has the DNA TGTGCCAGCAGCCCCGGGTGGGGGACTAATACCGGGGAGCTGTTTTTT. Amino acids: CASSPGWGTNTGELFF.

On this clone: The junction differs from germline at one of its ends, possibly a read error. The genes are TRBV5-4 and TRBJ2-3; the match to TRBD2 covers 7 bases. This CDR3 region has 13 residues. The germline V gene has CDR1 SGHNT and CDR2 YYREEE (reference sequence). The CDR3, as DNA: TGTGCCAGCAGCAAGACTAGCACTGATACGCAGTATTTT. Translation gives CASSKTSTDTQYF.

The rearrangement links TRBV20-1 to TRBJ2-1; D call uncertain. Per germline, CDR1 DFQATT and CDR2 SNEGSKA (reference sequence). The CDR3 runs to 10 residues. V was cut by 6 bases and J by 9 bases, with 9 bases left in between. CDR3 residues: CSALDVEQFF. The CDR3 DNA sequence: TGCAGTGCCTTAGATGTTGAGCAGTTCTTC.

This clone appeared a few times. The genes are TRBV9 and TRBJ2-3; possibly TRBD2 for D (6 bases). Germline loops: CDR1 SGDLS, CDR2 YYNGEE. This CDR3 spans 16 amino acids. Trimming shortened V by 3 bases and J by 2 bases, and 16 bases separated the two germline ends. CDR3 DNA: TGTGCCAGCAGCGCAAGGGACTTTCCTCCCACAGATACGCAGTATTTT. This gives the protein CASSARDFPPTDTQYF.

The V call is TRBV10-2, the J call TRBJ2-7; the match to TRBD2 covers 16 bases. The CDR3 has 17 amino acids. The trim removed 4 bases at V and 5 bases at J, leaving 8 bases unmatched. Germline V CDR1 and CDR2: WSHSY, SAAADI. The CDR3 reads CASSGLGLAGGPNEQYF. The CDR3 bases are TGCGCCAGCAGTGGTTTGGGACTAGCGGGAGGGCCGAACGAGCAGTACTTC.

V usage is TRBV6-5 and J usage is TRBJ2-3; TRBD2 matches at 8 bases. The CDR3 is made up of 13 amino acids. The germline gives CDR1 MNHEY, CDR2 SVGAGI. J lost 2 bases, V lost 8 bases, and 3 bases had no gene match. CDR3: CASELAATDTQYF. The CDR3 nucleotides are TGTGCCAGCGAACTAGCGGCCACAGATACGCAGTATTTT.

The V and J genes are TRBV19 and TRBJ2-7; D ambiguous. In germline, CDR1 is LNHDA, CDR2 SQIVND (reference sequence). The ends were cut back, 3 bases at V and 6 bases at J, with 12 bases in the middle. The CDR3 runs 13 residues. CDR3 nucleotide sequence: TGTGCCAGTAGTATTGCCGGTTTCGGCGAGCAGTACTTC. Amino acids: CASSIAGFGEQYF. The complete variable domain, with remaining parts taken from reference TRBV19 and TRBJ2-7, reads DGGITQSPKYLFRKEGQNVTLSCEQNLNHDAMYWYRQDPGQGLRLIYYSQIVNDFQKGDIAEGYSVSREKKESFPLTVTSAQKNPTAFYLCASSIAGFGEQYFGPGTRLTVT.

The gene calls are TRBV6-6 and TRBJ2-3; 9 bases line up with TRBD2. This CDR3 comprises 17 residues. The germline V gene encodes CDR1 MNHNY and CDR2 SVGAGI (reference sequence). V lost 5 bases, J lost 0 bases, and 9 bases stayed unmatched. The CDR3 loop is CASSPYPLAGSTDTQYF. In nucleotides, the CDR3 is TGTGCCAGCAGTCCCTACCCGCTAGCGGGGAGCACAGATACGCAGTATTTT.

This chain joins TRBV7-9 and TRBJ2-1, with D possibly TRBD2 on 7 matching bases. Germline V lookup: CDR1 SEHNR, CDR2 FQNEAQ (reference sequence). Trimming cost V 5 bases and J 14 bases, with 16 bases left between them. The CDR3 has 12 residues. CDR3 loop: CASSRRGRAEFF. CDR3 sequence (DNA): TGTGCCAGCAGCCGTAGGGGGAGGGCCGAGTTCTTC.

The CDR3 loop reads CASILADSNTGELFF. CDR3 bases: TGTGCCAGCATCCTAGCGGATTCGAACACCGGGGAGCTGTTTTTT. The chain is built from TRBV2 and TRBJ2-2, with 7 bases identical to TRBD2. The CDR3 is made up of 15 amino acids. Germline V gene sequence: CDR1 SNHLY, CDR2 FYNNEI. J was trimmed by 0 bases and V by 7 bases; bases with no gene match: 5.

The CDR3 loop reads CASRDRLNTEAFF. The DNA of the CDR3 is TGTGCCAGTAGGGACAGGTTGAACACTGAAGCTTTCTTT. The chain combines TRBV19 with TRBJ1-1; 7 bases line up with TRBD1. V dropped 6 bases and J dropped 0; count of bases not matched to a gene: 1. The CDR3 is made up of 13 amino acids. The germline gives CDR1 LNHDA, CDR2 SQIVND (reference sequence).